This TCR beta chain was recovered during a study of T cell clonality in common variable immunodeficiency. The study, taken as a whole, reports: Authors noted CVID clonality's cause needs subpopulation repertoire sequencing. Reportedly, TCR beta sequences from common variable immunodeficiency showed fewer deletions and N-nucleotide insertions. Shared TCRbeta clones were fewer between CVID subjects than controls.

In its sample, this clone was seen a few times. What it binds is unknown. The observed sequence ends 3 residues before the CDR3 terminus, with the missing tail filled in from the germline J gene. Profiling relied on immunoSEQ multiplex PCR, and the TCRdb table lists in-frame clones only, not all of them. This repertoire holds some 15,000 clones, and none appear only once. CDR3 length equals 13 residues. Trimming at V came to 5 bases and at J to 7 bases, leaving 5 bases not matched to a gene. Germline CDR1 KGHSH, CDR2 LQKENI. The gene calls are TRBV18 and TRBJ2-1; 7 bases match TRBD1. The TCR was taken from a human donor with common variable immunodeficiency. The sequencing input was peripheral blood mononuclear cells. CDR3 sequence: CASSTQTGNEQFF. CDR3 DNA, as far as it was read: TGTGCCAGCTCAACCCAGACAGGGAATGAG.